This T cell receptor beta chain was observed in a study of blood T cell repertoires in COVID-19. Data came from immunoSEQ multiplex PCR; TCRdb stores just in-frame clones and leaves some out. The sample lists 130,000 or so clones, 88% occurring once. CDR3 length equals 13 residues. Germline lookup yields CDR1 MGHDK and CDR2 SYGVNS. Trimming pared 3 bases from V and 14 bases from J, leaving 14 bases between. Seattle patients were enrolled while actively infected and followed longitudinally. This clone came up once. The chain employs TRBV25-1 and TRBJ1-6, with unresolved D. The sequencing sample was made of peripheral blood. The origin of this receptor is a human donor with COVID-19, enrolled during active disease. The donor label of this sample is uncertain. The CDR3 DNA reads TGTGCCAGCAGTGATCCTGACCAGCGGACCCTCCACTTT. As protein: CASSDPDQRTLHF.